The rows below give T cell receptor beta chains drawn from one sample of a study of cytomegalovirus exposure and HLA in healthy donors. Data came from immunoSEQ multiplex PCR; TCRdb stores just in-frame clones and leaves some out. The top ten clones hold under 7% of a sample with roughly 160,000 clones, 73% of them seen once. What was sequenced was PBMCs. The source is a woman aged 18-29 years in good health and CMV-seropositive. The CDR3 runs from the conserved cysteine through the conserved F or W. The D gene is left open where the match is weak. Size is omitted from some rows. Given values are once, few, many or a class for expanded clones.

NA,TRBV29-1,NA,TRBJ2-1,CSWAVEGSSYNEQFF,TGCAGCTGGGCGGTGGAGGGCAGCTCCTACAATGAGCAGTTCTTC
TRBD2,TRBV7-9,NA,TRBJ2-1,CSSSFKRGGFRNEQFF,TGTTCCAGCAGCTTCAAGCGGGGGGGCTTTCGCAATGAGCAGTTCTTC
NA,TRBV4-1,few,TRBJ2-3,CASSSQGTQYF,TGCGCCAGCAGCTCGCAGGGTACGCAGTATTTT
NA,TRBV9,NA,TRBJ1-2,CASGRRGGEYGYTF,TGTGCCAGCGGGCGGAGGGGGGGAGAGTATGGCTACACCTTC
NA,TRBV2,few,TRBJ1-4,CASSEGQGMINEKLFF,TGTGCCAGCAGTGAAGGTCAGGGGATGATTAATGAAAAACTGTTTTTT
NA,TRBV10-1,NA,TRBJ1-2,CASSDTGGKLRYTF,TGCGCCAGCAGTGACACTGGGGGGAAACTCCGCTACACCTTC
NA,TRBV7-9,NA,TRBJ1-4,CANSLSLQGLDDEKLFF,TGTGCCAACAGCTTAAGTTTACAGGGTCTAGATGATGAAAAACTGTTTTTT
TRBD2,TRBV27,NA,TRBJ2-3,CASSLTGGMADTQYF,TGTGCCAGCAGTTTGACGGGGGGGATGGCAGATACGCAGTATTTT
TRBD1,TRBV2,NA,TRBJ1-2,CASSPRTGGYGYTF,TGTGCCAGCAGTCCGCGGACAGGGGGTTATGGCTACACCTTC
TRBD1,TRBV6-1,NA,TRBJ1-2,CANSPRQGEGYTF,TGTGCCAACAGTCCACGACAGGGAGAAGGCTACACCTTC
TRBD2,TRBV4-2,NA,TRBJ2-5,CASSLNPSGGQETQYF,TGTGCCAGCAGCCTAAATCCTAGCGGGGGACAAGAGACCCAGTACTTC
TRBD1,TRBV7-8,NA,TRBJ1-1,CASSSLGDRGSEAFF,TGTGCCAGCAGCTCGCTTGGGGACAGGGGGTCGGAAGCTTTCTTT
NA,TRBV7-8,NA,TRBJ2-7,CASRKAGSDAYEQYF,TGTGCCAGCAGGAAAGCAGGCTCCGATGCCTACGAGCAGTACTTC
TRBD2,TRBV6-1,NA,TRBJ2-5,CASSEGLAVPGRETQYF,TGTGCCAGCAGTGAGGGGCTAGCGGTACCCGGGAGGGAGACCCAGTACTTC
TRBD1,TRBV7-8,NA,TRBJ1-5,CASSKTGDSNQPQHF,TGTGCCAGCAGCAAAACAGGGGACAGCAATCAGCCCCAGCATTTT
NA,TRBV6-4,few,TRBJ1-1,CALGSLFSEAFF,TGTGCCTTGGGCAGCCTCTTCTCTGAAGCTTTCTTT
TRBD2,TRBV13,once,TRBJ2-7,CASSLGRGGLGEQYF,TGTGCCAGCAGCTTAGGTCGCGGGGGGCTTGGGGAGCAGTACTTC
NA,TRBV14,NA,TRBJ1-6,CASSQAAGRSPLHF,TGTGCCAGCAGCCAAGCGGCAGGGAGGTCACCCCTCCACTTT
NA,TRBV9,NA,TRBJ1-1,CASSVGGEMNTEAFF,TGTGCCAGCAGCGTAGGTGGGGAGATGAACACTGAAGCTTTCTTT
TRBD2,TRBV4-2,NA,TRBJ2-7,CASSQAPLAGVVEQYF,TGTGCCAGCAGCCAAGCCCCACTAGCGGGGGTGGTTGAGCAGTACTTC
NA,TRBV30,NA,TRBJ2-5,CAWSRGVWETQYF,TGTGCCTGGAGTCGCGGGGTTTGGGAGACCCAGTACTTC
TRBD2,TRBV4-3,NA,TRBJ2-1,CASSQYPSWRGEYNEQFF,TGCGCCAGCAGCCAGTATCCGAGTTGGCGGGGGGAATACAATGAGCAGTTCTTC
NA,TRBV7-2,NA,TRBJ2-3,CASSPQVADTQYF,TGTGCCAGCAGCCCCCAGGTGGCGGATACGCAGTATTTT
NA,TRBV27,NA,TRBJ2-7,CASSSPGNSRYEQYF,TGTGCCAGCAGTTCCCCGGGGAATAGTCGGTACGAGCAGTACTTC
TRBD2,TRBV30,NA,TRBJ2-3,CAGSSGGARADTQYF,TGTGCGGGGTCTAGCGGGGGGGCCCGTGCAGATACGCAGTATTTT
TRBD2,TRBV5-6,NA,TRBJ2-5,CASRTSGGAQETQYF,TGTGCCAGCAGAACTAGCGGGGGGGCCCAAGAGACCCAGTACTTC
NA,TRBV7-2,NA,TRBJ1-6,CASSLAGDNSPLHF,TGTGCCAGCAGCTTAGCCGGGGATAATTCACCCCTCCACTTT
NA,TRBV10-3,NA,TRBJ2-1,CATDRDLAGNEQFF,TGTGCCACCGACCGGGACTTGGCGGGCAATGAGCAGTTCTTC
NA,TRBV2,NA,TRBJ1-5,CASSEGRGGNQPQHF,TGTGCCAGCAGTGAAGGTAGGGGTGGCAATCAGCCCCAGCATTTT
NA,TRBV2,NA,TRBJ1-2,CASSERRGNGYTF,TGTGCCAGCAGTGAAAGACGGGGGAACGGCTACACCTTC
NA,TRBV2,NA,TRBJ1-4,CASNNRATNEKLFF,TGTGCCAGCAACAACAGGGCAACTAATGAAAAACTGTTTTTT
TRBD1,TRBV13,NA,TRBJ2-2,CASSSETGGLNTGELFF,TGTGCCAGCAGCTCAGAGACAGGGGGCTTAAACACCGGGGAGCTGTTTTTT
TRBD2,TRBV10-3,NA,TRBJ2-1,CAISPSRGGGDEQFF,TGTGCCATCAGCCCCTCGCGGGGGGGCGGCGATGAGCAGTTCTTC
NA,TRBV4-2,NA,TRBJ1-1,CASSQDRGGGNTEAFF,TGTGCCAGCAGCCAAGACAGGGGTGGAGGGAACACTGAAGCTTTCTTT
NA,TRBV7-8,few,TRBJ2-7,CASSLAPGQGSTFYEQYF,TGTGCCAGCAGCTTAGCCCCAGGTCAAGGGAGCACTTTCTACGAGCAGTACTTC
NA,TRBV7-2,few,TRBJ1-6,CASSPTVDNSPLHF,TGTGCCAGCAGCCCGACAGTGGATAATTCACCCCTCCACTTT
NA,TRBV15,once,TRBJ2-7,CATSRDRDWATYF,TGTGCCACCAGCAGAGATCGGGATTGGGCAACGTACTTC
NA,TRBV20-1,NA,TRBJ2-7,CSAIGSYEQYF,TGCAGTGCTATCGGTTCCTACGAGCAGTACTTC
NA,TRBV5-4,NA,TRBJ1-6,CASSLAAGGGATAPLHF,TGTGCCAGCAGCTTGGCCGCTGGGGGAGGCGCAACGGCACCCCTCCACTTT
TRBD1,TRBV7-7,NA,TRBJ2-2,CASSRDRGGTGELFF,TGTGCTAGCAGTCGGGACAGGGGAGGAACCGGGGAGCTGTTTTTT
NA,TRBV5-6,few,TRBJ1-1,CASSLVKREAFF,TGTGCCAGCAGCTTGGTCAAGAGAGAAGCTTTCTTT
TRBD1,TRBV5-1,NA,TRBJ2-7,CASSQTGQGTYEQYF,TGCGCCAGCAGCCAAACGGGACAGGGAACCTACGAGCAGTACTTC
TRBD1,TRBV11-2,NA,TRBJ1-3,CASSPSDRVAGNTIYF,TGTGCCAGCAGCCCCTCGGACAGGGTGGCTGGAAACACCATATATTTT
TRBD1,TRBV2,NA,TRBJ1-5,CASTGQGAGGNQPQHF,TGTGCCAGCACCGGACAGGGGGCCGGGGGCAATCAGCCCCAGCATTTT
TRBD1,TRBV19,NA,TRBJ1-2,CASSLTGGSLYGYTF,TGTGCCAGTAGTTTGACAGGGGGAAGTCTCTATGGCTACACCTTC
TRBD1,TRBV4-2,few,TRBJ1-4,CASSQGLQGAANEKLFF,TGTGCCAGCAGCCAAGGACTTCAGGGGGCCGCTAATGAAAAACTGTTTTTT
NA,TRBV7-2,NA,TRBJ2-3,CASSVGVTGSDTQYF,TGTGCCAGCAGCGTCGGAGTGACAGGTTCAGATACGCAGTATTTT
NA,TRBV27,NA,TRBJ2-7,CASSPDTNSYEQYF,TGTGCCAGCAGTCCCGACACCAACTCCTACGAGCAGTACTTC
TRBD1,TRBV7-9,NA,TRBJ1-6,CASRRDSYNSPLHF,TGTGCCAGCAGAAGGGACAGCTATAATTCACCCCTCCACTTT
NA,TRBV7-2,once,TRBJ1-2,CASSSGTGVYGYTF,TGTGCCAGCAGTTCCGGGACGGGAGTCTATGGCTACACCTTC
TRBD2,TRBV10-2,NA,TRBJ2-3,CASSESTSGVSPQYF,TGCGCCAGCAGTGAGTCGACTAGCGGGGTCTCTCCGCAGTATTTT
TRBD1,TRBV2,NA,TRBJ1-2,CASRTGMANYGYTF,TGTGCCAGCAGGACAGGGATGGCTAACTATGGCTACACCTTC
NA,TRBV15,few,TRBJ1-2,CATSREGLGGYTF,TGTGCCACCAGCAGGGAGGGGCTCGGTGGCTACACCTTC
TRBD1,TRBV9,NA,TRBJ1-4,CASSPWDSLNEKLFF,TGTGCCAGCAGCCCCTGGGACAGCCTTAATGAAAAACTGTTTTTT
TRBD1,TRBV25-1,NA,TRBJ1-4,CASSETGVGEKLFF,TGTGCCAGCAGTGAGACAGGGGTGGGGGAAAAACTGTTTTTT